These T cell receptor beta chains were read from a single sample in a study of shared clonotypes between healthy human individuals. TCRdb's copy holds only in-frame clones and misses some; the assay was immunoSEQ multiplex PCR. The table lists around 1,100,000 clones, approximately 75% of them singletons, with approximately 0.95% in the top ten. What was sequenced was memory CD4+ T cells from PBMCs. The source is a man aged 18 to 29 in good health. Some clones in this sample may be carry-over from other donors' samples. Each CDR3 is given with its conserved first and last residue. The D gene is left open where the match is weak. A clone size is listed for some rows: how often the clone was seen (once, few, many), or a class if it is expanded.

CDR3 protein: CAISDWNLGNTEAFF; CDR3 DNA: TGTGCCATCAGTGACTGGAACCTCGGCAACACTGAAGCTTTCTTT; V gene: TRBV10-3; clone size: few; D gene: NA; J gene: TRBJ1-1
CDR3 protein: CASSIGQAPPYEQYF; CDR3 DNA: TGTGCCAGCAGCATCGGACAGGCCCCTCCCTACGAGCAGTACTTC; V gene: TRBV11-2; clone size: NA; D gene: TRBD1; J gene: TRBJ2-7
CDR3 protein: CASTRTGQRDGYTF; CDR3 DNA: TGCGCCAGCACTAGGACAGGACAAAGGGATGGCTACACCTTC; V gene: TRBV10-2; clone size: NA; D gene: TRBD1; J gene: TRBJ1-2
CDR3 protein: CASSGPSLAKNIQYF; CDR3 DNA: TGTGCCAGCTCGGGGCCTTCACTAGCCAAAAACATTCAGTACTTC; V gene: TRBV5-6; clone size: NA; D gene: NA; J gene: TRBJ2-4
CDR3 protein: CASSVTGAAYEQYF; CDR3 DNA: TGTGCCAGCAGCGTCACAGGGGCCGCCTACGAGCAGTACTTC; V gene: TRBV9; clone size: NA; D gene: TRBD1; J gene: TRBJ2-7
CDR3 protein: CASSQPTDRTGELFF; CDR3 DNA: TGCGCCAGCAGCCAACCCACGGACAGAACCGGGGAGCTGTTTTTT; V gene: TRBV4-3; clone size: once; D gene: NA; J gene: TRBJ2-2
CDR3 protein: CATGGRGNTEAFF; CDR3 DNA: TGTGCCACCGGGGGCAGGGGGAACACTGAAGCTTTCTTT; V gene: TRBV28; clone size: NA; D gene: NA; J gene: TRBJ1-1
CDR3 protein: CASRPGMTGNTIYF; CDR3 DNA: TGTGCCAGTCGACCCGGCATGACTGGAAACACCATATATTTT; V gene: TRBV19; clone size: few; D gene: NA; J gene: TRBJ1-3
CDR3 protein: CASSSPTLNTEAFF; CDR3 DNA: TGTGCCAGCAGTTCCCCGACCCTGAACACTGAAGCTTTCTTT; V gene: TRBV28; clone size: NA; D gene: NA; J gene: TRBJ1-1
CDR3 protein: CASSFPGSYNEQFF; CDR3 DNA: TGCGCCAGCAGCTTTCCTGGGTCCTACAATGAGCAGTTCTTC; V gene: TRBV5-1; clone size: NA; D gene: NA; J gene: TRBJ2-1
CDR3 protein: CASSSNPRETQYF; CDR3 DNA: TGTGCCAGCAGCTCTAACCCTAGGGAGACCCAGTACTTC; V gene: TRBV11-3; clone size: NA; D gene: NA; J gene: TRBJ2-5
CDR3 protein: CASSPTWGSGEKLFF; CDR3 DNA: TGTGCCAGCAGCCCGACCTGGGGTTCGGGTGAAAAACTGTTTTTT; V gene: TRBV27; clone size: NA; D gene: NA; J gene: TRBJ1-4
CDR3 protein: CASRDSLSGANVLTF; CDR3 DNA: TGTGCCTCCCGAGACAGTCTCTCTGGGGCCAACGTCCTGACTTTC; V gene: TRBV15; clone size: NA; D gene: NA; J gene: TRBJ2-6
CDR3 protein: CASSQGQGTDTQYF; CDR3 DNA: TGTGCCAGCAGTCAGGGACAGGGTACAGATACGCAGTATTTT; V gene: TRBV5-5; clone size: NA; D gene: TRBD1; J gene: TRBJ2-3
CDR3 protein: CASSPGQGGSYNEQFF; CDR3 DNA: TGTGCCAGTAGTCCCGGACAGGGCGGCTCCTACAATGAGCAGTTCTTC; V gene: TRBV19; clone size: NA; D gene: TRBD1; J gene: TRBJ2-1
CDR3 protein: CASSRLGLALQETQYF; CDR3 DNA: TGTGCCAGTTCCCGTTTGGGACTAGCGCTTCAAGAGACCCAGTACTTC; V gene: TRBV28; clone size: NA; D gene: TRBD2; J gene: TRBJ2-5
CDR3 protein: CASSLAWAIDEQFF; CDR3 DNA: TGTGCCAGCAGCTTGGCCTGGGCTATCGATGAGCAGTTCTTC; V gene: TRBV5-4; clone size: NA; D gene: NA; J gene: TRBJ2-1
CDR3 protein: CASSLGTSGIYEQYF; CDR3 DNA: TGTGCCAGCAGCTTAGGGACTAGCGGTATCTACGAGCAGTACTTC; V gene: TRBV7-9; clone size: NA; D gene: TRBD2; J gene: TRBJ2-7
CDR3 protein: CASTFGVDMNTEAFF; CDR3 DNA: TGTGCCAGCACCTTTGGCGTCGACATGAACACTGAAGCTTTCTTT; V gene: TRBV5-6; clone size: NA; D gene: NA; J gene: TRBJ1-1
CDR3 protein: CSVGGGLGETQYF; CDR3 DNA: TGCAGCGTTGGGGGAGGGCTTGGAGAGACCCAGTACTTC; V gene: TRBV29-1; clone size: NA; D gene: TRBD2; J gene: TRBJ2-5
CDR3 protein: CASSHAGSTYEQYF; CDR3 DNA: TGCGCCAGCAGCCATGCAGGGTCGACCTACGAGCAGTACTTC; V gene: TRBV4-1; clone size: NA; D gene: NA; J gene: TRBJ2-7
CDR3 protein: CASSFFSANTIYF; CDR3 DNA: TGTGCCAGCAGTTTCTTCTCTGCGAACACCATATATTTT; V gene: TRBV28; clone size: NA; D gene: NA; J gene: TRBJ1-3
CDR3 protein: CASSLAGTSGETQYF; CDR3 DNA: TGCGCCAGCAGCTTGGCGGGGACTAGTGGGGAGACCCAGTACTTC; V gene: TRBV5-1; clone size: once; D gene: TRBD2; J gene: TRBJ2-5
CDR3 protein: CASSQDFRDGNEQYF; CDR3 DNA: TGCGCCAGCAGCCAAGACTTCCGGGACGGCAACGAGCAGTACTTC; V gene: TRBV4-3; clone size: NA; D gene: NA; J gene: TRBJ2-7
CDR3 protein: CASSPETGSNTGELFF; CDR3 DNA: TGCGCCAGCAGCCCAGAAACAGGGTCGAACACCGGGGAGCTGTTTTTT; V gene: TRBV5-1; clone size: NA; D gene: NA; J gene: TRBJ2-2